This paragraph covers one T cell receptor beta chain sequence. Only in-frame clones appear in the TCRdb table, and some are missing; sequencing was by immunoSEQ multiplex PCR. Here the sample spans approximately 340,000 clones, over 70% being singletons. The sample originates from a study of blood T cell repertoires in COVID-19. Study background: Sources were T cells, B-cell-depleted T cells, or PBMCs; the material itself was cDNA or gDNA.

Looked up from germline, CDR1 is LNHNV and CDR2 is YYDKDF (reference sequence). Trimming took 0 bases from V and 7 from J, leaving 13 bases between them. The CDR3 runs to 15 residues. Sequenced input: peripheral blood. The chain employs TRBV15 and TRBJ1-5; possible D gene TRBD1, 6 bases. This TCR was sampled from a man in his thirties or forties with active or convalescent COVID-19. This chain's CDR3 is CATSREGRGIQPQHF. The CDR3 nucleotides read TGTGCCACCAGCAGAGAAGGCAGGGGTATCCAGCCCCAGCATTTT. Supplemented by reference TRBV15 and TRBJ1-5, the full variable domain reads DAMVIQNPRYQVTQFGKPVTLSCSQTLNHNVMYWYQQKSSQAPKLLFHYYDKDFNNEADTPDNFQSRRPNTSFCFLDIRSPGLGDTAMYLCATSREGRGIQPQHFGDGTRLSIL.